The next 14 T cell receptor beta chains were all read from a single sample in a study of cytomegalovirus exposure and HLA in healthy donors (dated by TCRdb to 2017 to 2019). Receptor amplification or capture employed the immunoSEQ multiplex PCR assay. For the multiplex PCR, a mixture combining 60 forward primers for TCR Vbeta segments and 13 reverse primers for TCR Jbeta segments was used. Entries here come from immuneACCESS through TCRdb and include only in-frame sequences with V and J called. Some clones fail to appear in such tables; in the studies checked, an unresolved V gene covers under half of the shortfall, and the cause of the remainder is unknown. This sample holds about 180,000 clones; around 74% were observed only once. Together, the top ten hold approximately 2.4% of the sample. The source material was PBMCs. The receptors here all came from a female donor in good health and CMV-seronegative.

The CDR3 DNA reads TGCAGTGCTAAAGCTGATGAAGCTTTCTTT. Its protein product is CSAKADEAFF. This chain connects TRBV20-1 to TRBJ1-1; D gene uncertain. This CDR3 is built from 10 residues. Trimming pared 4 bases from V and 7 bases from J, leaving 7 bases between. Germline CDR1 is DFQATT and CDR2 is SNEGSKA (reference sequence).

This clone was seen a handful of times. This chain connects TRBV7-9 to TRBJ2-3; possibly TRBD2 for D (5 bases). The CDR3 has 15 amino acids. V gave up 2 bases and J gave up 1 base, with 10 bases separating them. From germline, CDR1 is SEHNR and CDR2 FQNEAQ (reference sequence). CDR3 sequence reads: CASSLRGGRTDTQYF. CDR3 DNA sequence: TGTGCCAGCAGCTTACGGGGTGGCCGCACAGATACGCAGTATTTT.

The CDR3 DNA is TGTGCCAGCAGCCTGAACCGGACAGGGCAGCCCCAGCATTTT. Translation: CASSLNRTGQPQHF. The chain combines TRBV4-2 with TRBJ1-5; 8 bases line up with TRBD1. J lost 7 bases, V lost 4 bases, and 6 bases had no gene match. This CDR3 region has 14 residues. Germline V gene data show CDR1 as LGHNA and CDR2 as YNFKEQ.

This chain links TRBV9 with TRBJ2-5; 10 bases map to TRBD2. This CDR3 region has 17 residues. J lost 1 base, V lost 0 bases, and 6 bases had no gene match. Germline CDR1 SGDLS, CDR2 YYNGEE. As DNA, the CDR3 is TGTGCCAGCAGCGTAGGCCTAGCGGGGGTCTTCCAAGAGACCCAGTACTTC. This encodes CASSVGLAGVFQETQYF.

This clone was seen only once. The rearrangement uses TRBV9 and TRBJ1-2; TRBD1 is a possible D gene (5 bases). Germline CDR1 SGDLS, CDR2 YYNGEE. The CDR3 is 17 amino acids. The V end lost 1 base, the J end lost 5 bases, and 21 bases lay between the germline ends. The CDR3 DNA sequence: TGTGCCAGCAGCGTACTGGACCCCCCAAGCGGGGGTTATGGCTACACCTTC. Protein: CASSVLDPPSGGYGYTF.

The V call is TRBV6-5, the J call TRBJ2-5; 8 positions agree with TRBD1. Per germline, CDR1 MNHEY and CDR2 SVGAGI. The CDR3 has 14 amino acids. Trimming at V came to 0 bases and at J to 5 bases, leaving 2 bases not matched to a gene. DNA for the CDR3: TGTGCCAGCAGTTACTCGAACAGGGGGGAGACCCAGTACTTC. The encoded protein is CASSYSNRGETQYF.

The rearrangement joins TRBV4-3 to TRBJ1-1, with unresolved D. CDR3 length: 14 residues. Germline CDR1 LGHNA, CDR2 YSLEER. Trimming removed 0 bases at V and 7 bases at J, with 12 bases between. The CDR3 DNA reads as TGCGCCAGCAGCCAAGAGACTACCCGGGTTGAAGCTTTCTTT. This sequence encodes CASSQETTRVEAFF.

The chain couples TRBV7-9 to TRBJ1-4; TRBD1 matches 8 bases. V shed 2 bases and J 7 bases; nucleotides not matched to a gene: 3. Germline CDR1 is SEHNR and CDR2 is FQNEAQ (reference sequence). The CDR3 totals 14 residues. CDR3 in amino acids: CASSLQGAGEKLFF. DNA for the CDR3: TGTGCCAGCAGCTTACAGGGGGCAGGTGAAAAACTGTTTTTT.

The chain couples TRBV2 to TRBJ2-5; D gene ambiguous. Germline lookup yields CDR1 SNHLY and CDR2 FYNNEI. V lost 6 bases and J lost 4, with 9 bases in between. The CDR3 is made up of 12 amino acids. DNA for the CDR3: TGTGCCAGCAGCCAAGCGAGAGAGACCCAGTACTTC. Translation: CASSQARETQYF.

The table lists this clone with a count of one. The chain has TRBV19 and TRBJ1-2, with 8 bases identical to TRBD1. The V segment lost 4 bases and the J segment 2 bases; nucleotides outside the gene matches: 9. Per germline, CDR1 LNHDA and CDR2 SQIVND (reference sequence). The CDR3 loop spans 16 amino acids. The CDR3 coding sequence is TGTGCCAGTAGTACCGGGACAGGAAAAACCAACTATGGCTACACCTTC. This translates into CASSTGTGKTNYGYTF. The full variable domain, in which reference TRBV19 and TRBJ1-2 provide the parts outside the CDR3, is DGGITQSPKYLFRKEGQNVTLSCEQNLNHDAMYWYRQDPGQGLRLIYYSQIVNDFQKGDIAEGYSVSREKKESFPLTVTSAQKNPTAFYLCASSTGTGKTNYGYTFGSGTRLTVV.

The CDR3 nucleotides read TGCGCCAGCAGTGAAGCGGGACCGAGAGGGAATCAGCCCCAGCATTTT. It yields the protein CASSEAGPRGNQPQHF. The rearrangement links TRBV10-2 to TRBJ1-5; a possible D gene is TRBD1 (5 bases). This CDR3 comprises 16 residues. Per germline, CDR1 WSHSY and CDR2 SAAADI. V was pared by 3 bases and J by 4 bases, with 16 bases between.

The chain is built from TRBV2 and TRBJ2-7; possible D gene TRBD1, 5 bases. Deletions cut 7 bases from V and 0 bases from J, with 7 bases between. The length of the CDR3 is 12 residues. The germline V gene has CDR1 SNHLY and CDR2 FYNNEI. The CDR3: CASKDTSYEQYF. Here the CDR3 DNA reads TGTGCCAGCAAGGACACCTCCTACGAGCAGTACTTC.

This clone appeared a single time. This chain connects TRBV9 to TRBJ2-1; 10 bases fit TRBD1. J was trimmed by 4 bases and V by 0 bases; bases with no gene match: 4. Germline lookup yields CDR1 SGDLS and CDR2 YYNGEE. This CDR3 is 16 amino acids long. CDR3 region: CASSVATGQGYNEQFF. CDR3 DNA: TGTGCCAGCAGCGTAGCTACGGGACAGGGGTACAATGAGCAGTTCTTC.

The chain joins TRBV9 to TRBJ2-6; 10 bases map to TRBD2. After removal of 0 bases from V and 0 bases from J, the junction contained 6 bases not matched to a gene. CDR1 is SGDLS, CDR2 YYNGEE, per germline. CDR3 length equals 19 residues. CDR3 in amino acids: CASSVGLAGGFSGANVLTF. DNA for the CDR3: TGTGCCAGCAGCGTAGGGTTAGCGGGAGGTTTCTCTGGGGCCAACGTCCTGACTTTC.